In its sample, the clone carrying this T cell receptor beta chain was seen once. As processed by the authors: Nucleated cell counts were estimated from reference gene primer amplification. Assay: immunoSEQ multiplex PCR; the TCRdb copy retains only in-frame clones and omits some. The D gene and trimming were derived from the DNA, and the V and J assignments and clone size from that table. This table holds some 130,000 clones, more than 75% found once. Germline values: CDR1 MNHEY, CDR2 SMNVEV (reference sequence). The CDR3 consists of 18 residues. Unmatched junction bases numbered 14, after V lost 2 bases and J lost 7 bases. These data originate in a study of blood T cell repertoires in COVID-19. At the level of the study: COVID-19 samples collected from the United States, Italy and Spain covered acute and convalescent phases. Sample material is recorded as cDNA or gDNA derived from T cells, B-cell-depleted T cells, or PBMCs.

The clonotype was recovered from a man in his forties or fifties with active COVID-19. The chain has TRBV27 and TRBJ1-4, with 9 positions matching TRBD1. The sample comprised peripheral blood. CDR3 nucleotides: TGTGCCAGCAGTTTAGGGGGGACAGGGCGTATGAATGGTGAAAAACTGTTTTTT. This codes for CASSLGGTGRMNGEKLFF.